A selection of T cell receptor beta chains follows, all from one sample in a study of glioma-infiltrating T cells. MiXCR, applied by TCRdb to the multiplex PCR reads, yields one record per CDR3 protein. The sample has about 140,000 distinct CDR3 sequences, 30% to 40% seen once. Sequencing was performed on glioma tissue, nonneoplastic brain tissue, or PBMCs (not recorded which). The receptor source for this set is a human donor with low-grade glioma or glioblastoma, undergoing nonglioma brain surgery, or in good health (not recorded which). Both conserved end residues are part of each CDR3. The order of the fields is D gene, clone size, J gene, V gene, CDR3 DNA, CDR3 protein. A D gene is named only where the DNA matches it firmly. Clone sizes are given selectively: once, few, many, or a class where the clone is expanded.

TRBD2 | medium-sized | TRBJ2-1 | TRBV7-8 | TGTGCCAGCAGCTTAGGAGTTAGCGGGGGATCTCTCTACAATGAGCAGTTCTTC | CASSLGVSGGSLYNEQFF
- | many | TRBJ2-1 | TRBV20-1 | TGCAGTGCTCCCGGACTCATTCGGGATGAGCAGTTCTTC | CSAPGLIRDEQFF
- | - | TRBJ1-5 | TRBV24-1 | TGTGCCACCAGTGGCAGACAGGTCTATCAGCCCCAGCATTTT | CATSGRQVYQPQHF
TRBD1 | - | TRBJ2-2 | TRBV7-2 | TGTGCCAGCAGCTTAACAGGGGCCGGGGAGCTGTTTTTT | CASSLTGAGELFF
- | once | TRBJ1-2 | TRBV4-3 | TGCGCCAGCAGCCAAGAAACGCACAGCTCTTCTAACTATGGCTACACCTTC | CASSQETHSSSNYGYTF
- | few | TRBJ1-1 | TRBV20-1 | TGCAGTGCTTCCAAACGAGCTGAAAACACTGAAGCTTTCTTT | CSASKRAENTEAFF
- | - | TRBJ2-1 | TRBV7-3 | TGTGCCAGCAGCTTAACAGGGAAAGAGCAGTTCTTC | CASSLTGKEQFF
- | many | TRBJ1-5 | TRBV10-3 | TGTGCCATCAGCGGTGGGGGGAATCAGCCCCAGCATTTT | CAISGGGNQPQHF
- | - | TRBJ1-6 | TRBV12-3/TRBV12-4 | TGTGCCAGCACCATTTCGGGGGGCGCGGTATTGAATTCACCCCTCCACTTT | CASTISGGAVLNSPLHF
TRBD1 | - | TRBJ2-5 | TRBV20-1 | TGCAGTGCCCAGGGACAGGAGGGACAAGAGACCCAGTACTTC | CSAQGQEGQETQYF
TRBD1 | - | TRBJ2-5 | TRBV4-1 | TGCGCCAGCAGCCAAGGGGACAGCGAAGAGACCCAGTACTTC | CASSQGDSEETQYF
- | few | TRBJ2-7 | TRBV6-1 | TGTGCCAGCAGTCTCACCCTGATCCCCTCCTACGAGCAGTACTTC | CASSLTLIPSYEQYF
- | many | TRBJ1-5 | TRBV6-1 | TGTGCCAGCAGTGAATATTGGACGTCTAATCAGCCCCAGCATTTT | CASSEYWTSNQPQHF
- | few | TRBJ2-5 | TRBV28 | TGTGCCAGCAGTTTGATTGCAGGGAACCAAGAGACCCAGTACTTC | CASSLIAGNQETQYF
TRBD1 | - | TRBJ1-4 | TRBV6-1 | TGTGCCAGCAATGTTCAGGGGGCTAATGAAAAACTGTTTTTT | CASNVQGANEKLFF
- | - | TRBJ2-7 | TRBV3-1 | TGTGCCAGCAGCCCCATCAGAGACAGCTACGAGCAGTACTTC | CASSPIRDSYEQYF
- | few | TRBJ1-1 | TRBV6-5 | TGTGCCATCAGTGAGTCTAGTAAACAGTTTGAAGCTTTCTTT | CAISESSKQFEAFF
- | medium-sized | TRBJ2-7 | TRBV28 | TGTGCCAGCAGCAGGCCCGAGCAGCACTACGAGCAGTACTTC | CASSRPEQHYEQYF
TRBD1 | - | TRBJ2-1 | TRBV28 | TGTGCCAGCAGTTCCAGGGGGCCCTACAATGAGCAGTTCTTC | CASSSRGPYNEQFF
- | - | TRBJ1-1 | TRBV27 | TGTGCCAGCAGTAGGGAGGGCGCGGAAACTGAAGCTTTCTTT | CASSREGAETEAFF
- | - | TRBJ2-6 | TRBV2 | TGTGCCACTGGGGACCCTGGCACTGGGGCCAACGTCCTGACTTTC | CATGDPGTGANVLTF
TRBD1 | - | TRBJ2-5 | TRBV28 | TGTGCCAGCAGCCGGGGACAGATGTACCAAGAGACCCAGTACTTC | CASSRGQMYQETQYF
- | - | TRBJ2-1 | TRBV20-1 | TGCAGTGCCAGGCCGCCCACAGGGCGAGTCTCTGAGCAGTTCTTC | CSARPPTGRVSEQFF
TRBD2 | - | TRBJ2-3 | TRBV20-1 | TGCAGTGCTAGACCGGCTAGCGGGAGTCCAGATACGCAGTATTTT | CSARPASGSPDTQYF
- | - | TRBJ2-3 | TRBV4-1 | TGCGCCAGCAGCCTACGGACTGTATTATCTAGCACAGATACGCAGTATTTT | CASSLRTVLSSTDTQYF
TRBD2 | - | TRBJ2-7 | TRBV28 | TGTGCCAGCACCCCCCCCGGGAGGTACGAGCAGTACTTC | CASTPPGRYEQYF
- | few | TRBJ2-5 | TRBV18 | TGTGCCAGCTCACCAGGGGGTAGCGGCGAGACCCAGTACTTC | CASSPGGSGETQYF
TRBD2 | - | TRBJ2-5 | TRBV7-2 | TGTGCCAGCAGCTTAGGAAGCGGGAGTCAAGAGACCCAGTACTTC | CASSLGSGSQETQYF
- | - | TRBJ2-5 | TRBV6-1 | TGTGCCAGCAGTCCGACCGTCGAGACCCAGTACTTC | CASSPTVETQYF
TRBD1 | - | TRBJ1-1 | TRBV20-1 | TGCAGTGCTAGAGTACAGGGGGCCACTGAAGCTTTCTTT | CSARVQGATEAFF
- | - | TRBJ2-7 | TRBV15 | TGTGCCACCAGCAGAGAAAAGGCAACAGGCTACGAGCAGTACTTC | CATSREKATGYEQYF
TRBD1 | - | TRBJ2-1 | TRBV4-1 | TGCGCCAGCAGCCCGGGACAGGGATTGGAGCAGTTCTTC | CASSPGQGLEQFF
- | - | TRBJ2-5 | TRBV6-1 | TGTACCAGCAGTGAGAGCTCAGGAGACCAAGAGACACAGTACTTC | CTSSESSGDQETQYF
TRBD2 | few | TRBJ2-3 | TRBV19 | TGTGCCAGTAGTGGGACTAGCGGTTACACAGATACGCAGTATTTT | CASSGTSGYTDTQYF
TRBD1 | - | TRBJ1-2 | TRBV6-1 | TGTGCCGGCAGTACGCGACAGGGGAACTATGGCTACACCTTC | CAGSTRQGNYGYTF
TRBD1 | - | TRBJ2-7 | TRBV29-1 | TGCAGCGTTGAGGGGGCCCTCGGACAGGGGGCTTACGAGCAGTACTTC | CSVEGALGQGAYEQYF
- | - | TRBJ2-3 | TRBV7-2 | TGTGCCAGCACCCCGGGGGGCACAGATACGCAGTATTTT | CASTPGGTDTQYF
TRBD2 | - | TRBJ2-7 | TRBV7-8 | TGTGCCAGCAGCTTGGGAGGGTGGGGGCAGTACTTC | CASSLGGWGQYF
- | many | TRBJ2-3 | TRBV7-2 | TGTGCCAGCAGCCGCCCGGGACAAGGGGAAAAGTTT | CASSRPGQGEKF
TRBD1 | - | TRBJ1-2 | TRBV2 | TGTGCCAGCAACCTCGGGAGGGACAGCAACTATGGCTACACCTTC | CASNLGRDSNYGYTF
TRBD2 | - | TRBJ2-1 | TRBV5-8 | TGTGCCAGCAGCCAAAGGTCTAGCGGGTACAATGAGCAGTTCTTC | CASSQRSSGYNEQFF
TRBD2 | - | TRBJ2-3 | TRBV4-1 | TGCGCCAGCAGCCAAGAGCGAGCTAGCGGGGGGGCGTGGTATTTT | CASSQERASGGAWYF